This TCR beta chain was identified in a study of blood T cell repertoires in COVID-19. Study background: Some COVID-19 samples were acute and others convalescent; all came from the United States, Italy and Spain. In each case, the material was cDNA or gDNA derived from T cells, B-cell-depleted T cells, or PBMCs.

This clone has a single count. In the study's own analysis: Amplification from reference gene primers served as the basis for estimated nucleated cell counts. Clones were sequenced by immunoSEQ multiplex PCR, and TCRdb holds only the in-frame ones, with some missing. V, J and clone size were drawn from that table, and D and trimming were deduced from the DNA. The table records around 62,000 clones, approximately 90% of them present only once. The CDR3 has 15 amino acids. Per the germline V gene, CDR1 is MDHEN and CDR2 is SYDVKM. J gave up 0 bases and V 5 bases, and 6 bases lay outside the gene matches.

The clonotype comes from a man aged 60-69 years with acute or convalescent COVID-19. The sequencing input was peripheral blood. The V and J genes are TRBV28 and TRBJ2-7, with 8 bases lining up with TRBD2. This CDR3 reads CASSLSGASSYEQYF. The CDR3 nucleotides are TGTGCCAGCAGTCTTAGCGGGGCAAGCTCCTACGAGCAGTACTTC.